This T cell receptor beta chain was sequenced in a study of cytomegalovirus exposure and HLA in healthy donors. With 60 Vbeta and 13 Jbeta primers, the PCR was carried out. Only in-frame clones appear in the TCRdb table, and some are missing; sequencing was by immunoSEQ multiplex PCR. This table has tens of thousands of clones, about 73% appearing once. Details on this clone: The antigen is unknown.

Study-wide results and limits: Later on, a genetic analysis was performed. It linked a missense variant in DCLRE1C with V- and J-gene trimming of TCR beta. Most subjects had HLA-A and HLA-B alleles reportedly predicted accurately by TCR beta sequences. The productive fraction for most TCR beta V segments was about 90% or about 30% in an earlier analysis. Rates of TCR association differed by HLA locus in a later analysis, with DRB1 highest and HLA-C lowest.

Trimming shortened V by 7 bases and J by 8 bases, and 24 bases separated the two germline ends. Per germline, CDR1 MDHEN and CDR2 SYDVKM. The CDR3 loop spans 15 amino acids. The clonotype comes from a woman in her thirties or forties in good health and CMV-seropositive. The genes are TRBV28 and TRBJ2-7; tentative D call: TRBD1 (5 bases). The sample taken for sequencing was PBMCs. The CDR3 nucleotides are TGTGCCAGCACCCCCGTGGGGCTGGCGGTGTACAAGCAGTACTTC. This gives the protein CASTPVGLAVYKQYF.